This T cell receptor beta chain was identified during a study of blood T cell repertoires in COVID-19. As for the study in general: From T cells, B-cell-depleted T cells, or PBMCs came the material, which was cDNA or gDNA.

As processed by the authors: Using reference gene primer amplification, nucleated cell counts were estimated. Using immunoSEQ multiplex PCR, the repertoire was profiled, and TCRdb retains in-frame clones only, with some absent. The V and J calls and the clone size are those of that table, but D and trimming were determined from the DNA. The data contain some 310,000 clones, nearly 90% of them seen just once; the ten biggest clones take up around 0.96%. Seattle cases were enrolled at active infection and followed longitudinally. This CDR3 has 15 amino acids. Germline loops: CDR1 SGHAT, CDR2 FQNNGV. Trimming left V 5 bases short and J 4 bases short, with 15 bases between.

The sequenced material came from peripheral blood. The TCR was taken from a woman aged 40 to 50 with COVID-19, enrolled during active disease. This chain links TRBV11-2 with TRBJ1-3; the D gene is possibly TRBD1 (6 bases). CDR3 DNA sequence: TGTGCCAGCAGCAAAGCGGGGGGCAAAGGAAACACCATATATTTT. Amino acid sequence: CASSKAGGKGNTIYF.